This T cell receptor (beta chain) was sequenced for a study of immune evolution from preneoplasia to lung adenocarcinoma. Across the study: HLA loss of heterozygosity: less than 9% AIS, roughly 15% MIA, over 25% ADC, none AAH. General observations from the study: Later-stage lesions appeared to have more T cells, more diversity, less clonality. Top clone frequencies peaked in normal lung, apparently declining through invasive adenocarcinoma.

Each case's diagnosis was confirmed by two pathologists on H&E. Comments on this clone: Antigen unknown.

The repertoire was sequenced with immunoSEQ multiplex PCR; TCRdb's copy has only in-frame clones and lacks some. The repertoire holds about 11,000 clones, with more than 70% as singletons. The CDR3 sequence is 13 residues long. The ends were cut back, 5 bases at V and 1 base at J, with 10 bases in the middle. The germline V gene has CDR1 SGHRS and CDR2 YFSETQ. This chain uses TRBV5-1 with TRBJ2-7; possible D gene TRBD1, 5 bases. The sample was FFPE minimally invasive lung adenocarcinoma tissue. This clonotype was sampled from a person aged 65 to 85 with lung adenocarcinoma. CDR3 nucleotides: TGCGCCAGCAGTCCGCGACAGTCCTACGAGCAGTACTTC. It encodes CASSPRQSYEQYF.